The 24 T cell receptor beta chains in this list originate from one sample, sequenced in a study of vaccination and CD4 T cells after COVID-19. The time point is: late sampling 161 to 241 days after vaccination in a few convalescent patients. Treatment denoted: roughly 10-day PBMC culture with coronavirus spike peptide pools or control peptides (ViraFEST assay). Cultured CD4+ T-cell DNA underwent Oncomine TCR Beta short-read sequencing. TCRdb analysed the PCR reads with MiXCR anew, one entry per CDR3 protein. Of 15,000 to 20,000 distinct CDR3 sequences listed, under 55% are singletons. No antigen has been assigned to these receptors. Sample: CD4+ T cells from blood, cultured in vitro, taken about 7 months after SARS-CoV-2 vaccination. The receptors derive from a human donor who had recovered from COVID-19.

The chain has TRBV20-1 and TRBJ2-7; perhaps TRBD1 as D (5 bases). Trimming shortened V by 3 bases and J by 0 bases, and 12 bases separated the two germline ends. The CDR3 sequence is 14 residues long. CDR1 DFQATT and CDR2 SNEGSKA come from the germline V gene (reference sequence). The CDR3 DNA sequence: TGCAGTGCTAGGTGGGAAGGGGCCTCCTACGAGCAGTACTTC. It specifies CSARWEGASYEQYF.

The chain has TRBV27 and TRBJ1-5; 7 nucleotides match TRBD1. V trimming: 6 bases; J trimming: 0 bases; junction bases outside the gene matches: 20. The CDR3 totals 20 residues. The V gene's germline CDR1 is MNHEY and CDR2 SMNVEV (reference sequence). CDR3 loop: CASSPSMYPRGQHSNQPQHF. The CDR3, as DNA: TGTGCCAGCAGCCCATCGATGTATCCAAGGGGACAGCATAGCAATCAGCCCCAGCATTTT.

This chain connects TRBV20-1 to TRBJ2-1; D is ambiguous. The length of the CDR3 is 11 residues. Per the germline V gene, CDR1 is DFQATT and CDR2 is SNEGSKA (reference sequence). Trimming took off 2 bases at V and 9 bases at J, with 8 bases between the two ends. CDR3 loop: CSARRQFEQFF. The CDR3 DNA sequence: TGCAGTGCTAGACGCCAATTTGAGCAGTTCTTC.

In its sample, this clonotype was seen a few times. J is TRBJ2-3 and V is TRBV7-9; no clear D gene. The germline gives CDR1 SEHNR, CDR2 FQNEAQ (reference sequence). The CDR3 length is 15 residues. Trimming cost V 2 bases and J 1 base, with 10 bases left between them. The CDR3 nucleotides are TGTGCCAGCAGCTTATCCCAAGGCGGCACAGATACGCAGTATTTT. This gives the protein CASSLSQGGTDTQYF.

In DNA, the CDR3 is TGCAGTGCTAGACGCTTGGTAGGGGGCATCGACAATGAGCAGTTCTTC. This translates into CSARRLVGGIDNEQFF. This chain connects TRBV20-1 to TRBJ2-1, with 7 bases lining up with TRBD1. V shed 2 bases, J shed 5 bases, and the junction held 12 bases outside the gene matches. The germline V gene encodes CDR1 DFQATT and CDR2 SNEGSKA (reference sequence). The CDR3 extends over 16 amino acids.

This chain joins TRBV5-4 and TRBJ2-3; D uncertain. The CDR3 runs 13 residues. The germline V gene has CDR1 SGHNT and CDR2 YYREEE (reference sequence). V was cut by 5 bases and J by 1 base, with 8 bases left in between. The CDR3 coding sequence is TGTGCCAGCAGAGGTCCGGGCACAGATACGCAGTATTTT. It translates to CASRGPGTDTQYF.

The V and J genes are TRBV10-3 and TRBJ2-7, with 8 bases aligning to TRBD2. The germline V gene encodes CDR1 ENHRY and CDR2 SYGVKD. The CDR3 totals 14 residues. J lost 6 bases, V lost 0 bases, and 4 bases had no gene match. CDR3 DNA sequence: TGTGCCATCAGTGAGTCGGGACTAGTGGGCGAGCAGTACTTC. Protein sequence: CAISESGLVGEQYF.

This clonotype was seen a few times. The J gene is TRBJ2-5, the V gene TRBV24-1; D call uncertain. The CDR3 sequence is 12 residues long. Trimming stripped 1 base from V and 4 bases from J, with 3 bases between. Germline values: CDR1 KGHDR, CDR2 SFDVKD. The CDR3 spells CATSDFGETQYF. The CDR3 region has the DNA TGTGCCACCAGTGATTTTGGAGAGACCCAGTACTTC.

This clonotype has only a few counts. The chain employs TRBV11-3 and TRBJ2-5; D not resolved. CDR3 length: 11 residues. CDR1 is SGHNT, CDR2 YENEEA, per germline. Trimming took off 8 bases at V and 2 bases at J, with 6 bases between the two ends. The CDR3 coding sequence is TGTGCCAGCTCCTGGCAAGAGACCCAGTACTTC. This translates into CASSWQETQYF.

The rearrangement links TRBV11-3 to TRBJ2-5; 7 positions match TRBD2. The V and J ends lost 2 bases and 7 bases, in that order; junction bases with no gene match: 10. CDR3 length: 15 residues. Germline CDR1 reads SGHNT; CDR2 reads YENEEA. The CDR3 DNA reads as TGTGCCAGCAGCTTACAGCGGCGGGAGCTCGGGACCCAGTACTTC. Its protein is CASSLQRRELGTQYF. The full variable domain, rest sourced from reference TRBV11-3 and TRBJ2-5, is EAGVVQSPRYKIIEKKQPVAFWCNPISGHNTLYWYLQNLGQGPELLIRYENEEAVDDSQLPKDRFSAERLKGVDSTLKIQPAELGDSAVYLCASSLQRRELGTQYFGPGTRLLVL.

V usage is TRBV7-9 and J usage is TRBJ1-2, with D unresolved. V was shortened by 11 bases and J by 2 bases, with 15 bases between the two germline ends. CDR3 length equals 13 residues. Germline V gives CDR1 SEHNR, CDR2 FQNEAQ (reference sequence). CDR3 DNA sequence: TGTGCCCCCTACCCCCCCCGGAACTATGGCTACACCTTC. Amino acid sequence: CAPYPPRNYGYTF. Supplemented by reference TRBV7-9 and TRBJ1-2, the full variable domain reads DTGVSQNPRHKITKRGQNVTFRCDPISEHNRLYWYRQTLGQGPEFLTYFQNEAQLEKSRLLSDRFSAERPKGSFSTLEIQRTEQGDSAMYLCAPYPPRNYGYTFGSGTRLTVV.

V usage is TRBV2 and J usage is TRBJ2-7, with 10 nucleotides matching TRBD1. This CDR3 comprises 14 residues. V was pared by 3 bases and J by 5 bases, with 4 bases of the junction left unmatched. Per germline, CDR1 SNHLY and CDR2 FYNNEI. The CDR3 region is CASSETGGHHEQYF. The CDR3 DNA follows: TGTGCCAGCAGTGAGACAGGGGGCCACCACGAGCAGTACTTC. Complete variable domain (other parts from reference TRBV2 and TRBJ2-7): EPEVTQTPSHQVTQMGQEVILRCVPISNHLYFYWYRQILGQKVEFLVSFYNNEISEKSEIFDDQFSVERPDGSNFTLKIRSTKLEDSAMYFCASSETGGHHEQYFGPGTRLTVT.

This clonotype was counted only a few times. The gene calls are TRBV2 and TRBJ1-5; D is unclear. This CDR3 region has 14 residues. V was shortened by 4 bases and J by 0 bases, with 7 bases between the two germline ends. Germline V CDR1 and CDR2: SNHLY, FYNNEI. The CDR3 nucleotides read TGTGCCAGCAGTGCCGACTTTAGCAATCAGCCCCAGCATTTT. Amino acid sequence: CASSADFSNQPQHF.

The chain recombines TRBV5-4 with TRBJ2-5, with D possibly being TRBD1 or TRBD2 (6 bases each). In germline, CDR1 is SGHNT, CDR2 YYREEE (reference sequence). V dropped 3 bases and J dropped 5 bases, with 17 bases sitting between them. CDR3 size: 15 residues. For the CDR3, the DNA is TGTGCCAGCAGCTCGACAGGCGCCCGGGGGGAGACCCAGTACTTC. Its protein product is CASSSTGARGETQYF.

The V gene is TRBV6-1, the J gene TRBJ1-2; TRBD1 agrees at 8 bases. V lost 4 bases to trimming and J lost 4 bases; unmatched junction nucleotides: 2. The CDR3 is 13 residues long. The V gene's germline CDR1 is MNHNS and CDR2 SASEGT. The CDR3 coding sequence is TGTGCCAGCAGTGCCGGGACAGGCTATGGCTACACCTTC. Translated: CASSAGTGYGYTF.

This chain's CDR3 is CASSSGTRENQPQHF. The CDR3 coding sequence is TGTGCCAGCAGCTCCGGGACAAGGGAAAATCAGCCCCAGCATTTT. The rearrangement links TRBV7-2 to TRBJ1-5, with D possibly TRBD1 on 6 matching bases. The germline V gene has CDR1 SGHTA and CDR2 FQGNSA. The germline V and J ends were trimmed by 4 bases and 4 bases, with 14 bases remaining between them. This CDR3 region has 15 residues.

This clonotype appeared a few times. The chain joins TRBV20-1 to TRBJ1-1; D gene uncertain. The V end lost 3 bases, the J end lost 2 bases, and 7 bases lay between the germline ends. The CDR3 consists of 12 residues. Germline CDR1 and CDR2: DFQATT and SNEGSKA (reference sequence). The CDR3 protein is CSARDPNTEAFF. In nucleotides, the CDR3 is TGCAGTGCTAGGGACCCTAACACTGAAGCTTTCTTT.

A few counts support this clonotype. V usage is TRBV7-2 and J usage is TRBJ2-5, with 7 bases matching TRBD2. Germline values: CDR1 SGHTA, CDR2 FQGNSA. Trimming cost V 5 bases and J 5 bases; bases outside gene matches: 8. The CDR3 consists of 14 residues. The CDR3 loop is CASSRTRGEETQYF. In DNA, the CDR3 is TGTGCCAGCAGCCGGACTAGGGGCGAGGAGACCCAGTACTTC.

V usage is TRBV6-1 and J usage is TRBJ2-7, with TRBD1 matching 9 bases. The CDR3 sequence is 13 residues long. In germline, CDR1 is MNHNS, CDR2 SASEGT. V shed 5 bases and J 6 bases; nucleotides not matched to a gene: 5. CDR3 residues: CASSTGGAAEQYF. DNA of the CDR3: TGTGCCAGCAGTACAGGGGGCGCGGCCGAGCAGTACTTC.

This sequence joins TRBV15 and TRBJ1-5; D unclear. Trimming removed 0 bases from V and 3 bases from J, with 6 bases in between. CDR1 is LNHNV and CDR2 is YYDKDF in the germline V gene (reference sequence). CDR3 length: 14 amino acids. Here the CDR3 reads CATSRDNYNQPQHF. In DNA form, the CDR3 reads TGTGCCACCAGCAGAGATAATTACAATCAGCCCCAGCATTTT.

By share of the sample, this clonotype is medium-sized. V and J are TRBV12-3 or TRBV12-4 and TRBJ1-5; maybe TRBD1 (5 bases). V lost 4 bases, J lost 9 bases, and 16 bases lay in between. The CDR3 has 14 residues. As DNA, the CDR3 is TGTGCCAGCAGTTCGAGTGGGGCCCTTTCGCCCCAGCATTTT. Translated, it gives CASSSSGALSPQHF.

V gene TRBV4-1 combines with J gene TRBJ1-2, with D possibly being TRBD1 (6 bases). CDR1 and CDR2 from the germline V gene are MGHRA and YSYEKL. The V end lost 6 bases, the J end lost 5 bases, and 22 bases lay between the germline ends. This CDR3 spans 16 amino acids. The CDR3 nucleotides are TGCGCCAGCAGTAAAGGGCGGGGAGAGGGGGGATATGGCTACACCTTC. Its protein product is CASSKGRGEGGYGYTF.

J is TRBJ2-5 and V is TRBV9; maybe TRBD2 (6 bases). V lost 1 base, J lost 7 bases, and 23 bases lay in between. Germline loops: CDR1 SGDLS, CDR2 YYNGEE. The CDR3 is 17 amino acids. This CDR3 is CASSVFSSAIPRGTQYF. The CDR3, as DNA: TGTGCCAGCAGCGTATTTTCTAGCGCCATACCCCGGGGGACCCAGTACTTC.

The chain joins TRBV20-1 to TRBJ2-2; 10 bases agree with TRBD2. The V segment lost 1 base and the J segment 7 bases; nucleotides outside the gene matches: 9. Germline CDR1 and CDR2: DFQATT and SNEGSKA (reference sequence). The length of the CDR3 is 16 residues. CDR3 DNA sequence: TGCAGTGCTAGAGTTGAAGCGGGAGGGCCGGGCGGGGAGCTGTTTTTT. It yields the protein CSARVEAGGPGGELFF.